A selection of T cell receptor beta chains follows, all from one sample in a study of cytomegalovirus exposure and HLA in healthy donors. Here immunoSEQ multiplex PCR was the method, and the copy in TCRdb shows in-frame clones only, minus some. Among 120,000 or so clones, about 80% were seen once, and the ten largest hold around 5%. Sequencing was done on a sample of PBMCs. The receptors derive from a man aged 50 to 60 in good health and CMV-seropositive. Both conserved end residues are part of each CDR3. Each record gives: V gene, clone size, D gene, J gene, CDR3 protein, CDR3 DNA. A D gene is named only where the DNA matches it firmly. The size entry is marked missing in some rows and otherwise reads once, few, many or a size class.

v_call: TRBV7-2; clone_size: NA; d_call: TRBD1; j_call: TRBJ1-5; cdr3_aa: CASSSGQGAVQPQHF; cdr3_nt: TGTGCCAGCAGCTCGGGACAGGGGGCTGTTCAGCCCCAGCATTTT
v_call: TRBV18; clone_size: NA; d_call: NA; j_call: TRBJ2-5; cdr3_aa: CASSPWGEETQYF; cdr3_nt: TGTGCCAGCTCCCCTTGGGGGGAAGAGACCCAGTACTTC
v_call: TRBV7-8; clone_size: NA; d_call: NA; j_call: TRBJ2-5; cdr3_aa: CASSLARGETQYF; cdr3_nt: TGTGCCAGCAGCTTAGCCCGGGGTGAGACCCAGTACTTC
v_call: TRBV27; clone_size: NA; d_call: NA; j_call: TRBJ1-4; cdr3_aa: CASSTTHRSSNEKLFF; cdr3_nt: TGTGCCAGCAGTACAACCCACAGGTCGTCTAATGAAAAACTGTTTTTT
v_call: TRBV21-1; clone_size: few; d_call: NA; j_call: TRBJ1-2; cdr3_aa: CASSSKIRGCGGNYGYTF; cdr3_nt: TGTGCCAGCAGCTCCAAGATAAGAGGGTGCGGAGGTAACTATGGCTACACCTTC
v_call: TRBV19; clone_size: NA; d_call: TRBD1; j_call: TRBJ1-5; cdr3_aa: CASSILYRGRSGQPQHF; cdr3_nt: TGTGCCAGTAGTATCTTATACAGGGGGCGCAGCGGACAGCCCCAGCATTTT
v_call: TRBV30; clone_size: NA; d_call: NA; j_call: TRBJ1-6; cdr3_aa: CAWGHTGNSPLHF; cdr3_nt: TGTGCCTGGGGTCACACAGGGAATTCCCCCCTCCACTTT
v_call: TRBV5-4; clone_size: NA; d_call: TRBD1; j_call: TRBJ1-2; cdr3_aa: CASSLGGTGWNGYTF; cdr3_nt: TGTGCCAGCAGCTTGGGAGGGACAGGGTGGAATGGCTACACCTTC
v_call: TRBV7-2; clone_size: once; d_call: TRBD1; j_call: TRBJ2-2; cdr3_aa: CASSRGTGVNTGELFF; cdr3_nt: TGTGCCAGCAGCCGAGGGACAGGGGTCAACACCGGGGAGCTGTTTTTT
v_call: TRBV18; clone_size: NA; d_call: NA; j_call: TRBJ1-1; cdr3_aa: CASSTETQNTEAFF; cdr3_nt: TGTGCCAGCTCGACAGAAACCCAGAACACTGAAGCTTTCTTT
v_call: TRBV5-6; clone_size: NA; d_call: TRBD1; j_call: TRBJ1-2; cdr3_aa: CASRLDRVYGYTF; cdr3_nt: TGTGCCAGCAGACTAGACAGGGTCTATGGCTACACCTTC
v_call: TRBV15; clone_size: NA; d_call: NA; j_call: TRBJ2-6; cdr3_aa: CATLTPGANVLTF; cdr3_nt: TGTGCCACCTTGACTCCTGGGGCCAACGTCCTGACTTTC
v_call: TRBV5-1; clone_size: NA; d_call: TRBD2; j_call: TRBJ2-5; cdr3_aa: CASSLALGLAGEETQYF; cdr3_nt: TGCGCCAGCAGCTTGGCCTTAGGGCTAGCGGGAGAAGAGACCCAGTACTTC
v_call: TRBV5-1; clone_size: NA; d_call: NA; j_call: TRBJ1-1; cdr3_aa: CASSSTGQPNTEAFF; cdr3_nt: TGCGCCAGCAGTTCTACCGGACAGCCGAACACTGAAGCTTTCTTT
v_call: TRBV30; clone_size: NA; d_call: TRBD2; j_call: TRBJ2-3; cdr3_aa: CAWSKGLAGGSTDTQYF; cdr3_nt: TGTGCCTGGAGTAAAGGACTAGCGGGGGGGAGCACAGATACGCAGTATTTT
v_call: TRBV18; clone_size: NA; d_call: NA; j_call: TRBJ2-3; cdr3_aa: CASSPQGTGSTDTQYF; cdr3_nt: TGTGCCAGCTCACCCCAGGGGACCGGCTCCACAGATACGCAGTATTTT
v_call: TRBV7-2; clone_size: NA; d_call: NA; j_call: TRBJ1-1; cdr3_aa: CASSLRDTQNTEAFF; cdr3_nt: TGTGCCAGCAGCCTCCGGGACACCCAGAACACTGAAGCTTTCTTT
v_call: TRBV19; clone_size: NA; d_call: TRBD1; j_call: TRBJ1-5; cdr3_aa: CASSSQGAVYSQPQHF; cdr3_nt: TGTGCCAGTAGTTCCCAGGGGGCAGTTTATAGTCAGCCCCAGCATTTT
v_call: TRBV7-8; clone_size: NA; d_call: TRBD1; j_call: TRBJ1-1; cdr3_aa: CASRVQGNDGTEAFF; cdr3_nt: TGTGCCAGCAGGGTACAGGGGAACGACGGCACTGAAGCTTTCTTT
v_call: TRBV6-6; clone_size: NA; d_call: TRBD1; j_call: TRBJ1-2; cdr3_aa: CASSLDREGDYGYTF; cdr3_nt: TGTGCCAGCAGCCTGGACAGGGAGGGCGACTATGGCTACACCTTC
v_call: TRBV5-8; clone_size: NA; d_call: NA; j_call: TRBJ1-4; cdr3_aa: CASSIWTVLNEKLFF; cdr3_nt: TGTGCCAGCAGTATTTGGACAGTCCTTAATGAAAAACTGTTTTTT
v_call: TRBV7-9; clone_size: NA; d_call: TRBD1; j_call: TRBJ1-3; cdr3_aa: CASSFRDREAGNTIYF; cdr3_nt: TGTGCCAGCAGCTTCAGGGACAGGGAAGCTGGAAACACCATATATTTT
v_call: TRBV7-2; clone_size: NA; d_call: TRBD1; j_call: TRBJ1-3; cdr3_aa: CASSLLPGQAASGNTIYF; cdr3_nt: TGTGCCAGCAGCTTATTACCGGGACAGGCGGCCTCTGGAAACACCATATATTTT
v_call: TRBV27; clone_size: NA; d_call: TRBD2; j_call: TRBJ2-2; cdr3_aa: CASSVRGGPGELFF; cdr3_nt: TGTGCCAGCAGTGTGCGGGGGGGCCCCGGGGAGCTGTTTTTT
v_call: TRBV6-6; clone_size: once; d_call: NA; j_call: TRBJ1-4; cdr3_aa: CASSHSVPGSEKLFF; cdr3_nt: TGTGCCAGCAGTCACTCCGTCCCGGGGAGTGAAAAACTGTTTTTT
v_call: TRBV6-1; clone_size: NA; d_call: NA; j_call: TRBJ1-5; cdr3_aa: CASSENRVGQPQHF; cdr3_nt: TGTGCCAGCAGTGAAAACAGGGTGGGGCAGCCCCAGCATTTT
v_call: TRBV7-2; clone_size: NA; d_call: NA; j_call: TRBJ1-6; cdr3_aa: CASSPLAASPLHF; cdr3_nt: TGTGCCAGCAGCCCCTTGGCGGCCTCACCCCTCCACTTT
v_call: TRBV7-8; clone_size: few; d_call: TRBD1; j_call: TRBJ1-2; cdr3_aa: CASSLGDRFGYTF; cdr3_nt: TGTGCCAGCAGCTTAGGGGACAGGTTCGGCTACACCTTC
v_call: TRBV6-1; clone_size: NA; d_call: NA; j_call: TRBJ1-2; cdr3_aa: CASSSPTGGYTF; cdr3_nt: TGTGCCAGCAGTTCGCCGACGGGGGGCTACACCTTC
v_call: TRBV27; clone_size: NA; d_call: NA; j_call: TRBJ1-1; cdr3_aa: CASRKNSRENTEAFF; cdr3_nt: TGTGCCAGCAGAAAAAATAGCAGAGAAAACACTGAAGCTTTCTTT
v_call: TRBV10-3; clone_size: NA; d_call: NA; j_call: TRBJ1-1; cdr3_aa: CATGGAAGVNTEAFF; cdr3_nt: TGTGCCACCGGGGGGGCGGCAGGGGTGAACACTGAAGCTTTCTTT
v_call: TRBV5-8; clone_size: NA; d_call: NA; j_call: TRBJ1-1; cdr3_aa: CASSHRLGRGTEAFF; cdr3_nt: TGTGCCAGCAGCCACCGACTAGGGAGGGGCACTGAAGCTTTCTTT
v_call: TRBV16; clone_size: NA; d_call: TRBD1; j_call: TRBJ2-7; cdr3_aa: CASSQLQGIHEQYF; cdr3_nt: TGTGCCAGCAGCCAATTACAGGGGATCCACGAGCAGTACTTC
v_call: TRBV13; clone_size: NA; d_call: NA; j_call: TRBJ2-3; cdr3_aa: CASSLGGPPTDTQYF; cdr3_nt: TGTGCCAGCAGCTTAGGGGGGCCCCCCACAGATACGCAGTATTTT
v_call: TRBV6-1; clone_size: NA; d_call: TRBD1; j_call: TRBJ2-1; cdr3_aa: CASSPSGQGSSSFF; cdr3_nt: TGTGCCAGCAGTCCCTCAGGACAGGGCAGCTCGTCGTTCTTC
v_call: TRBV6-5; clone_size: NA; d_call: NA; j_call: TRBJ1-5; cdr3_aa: CAAAGGSNQPQHF; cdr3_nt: TGTGCCGCAGCGGGTGGGAGCAATCAGCCCCAGCATTTT
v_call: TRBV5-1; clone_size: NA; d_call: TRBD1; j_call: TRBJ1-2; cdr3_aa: CASTIGQGADGYTF; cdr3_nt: TGCGCCAGCACCATCGGACAGGGGGCGGATGGCTACACCTTC
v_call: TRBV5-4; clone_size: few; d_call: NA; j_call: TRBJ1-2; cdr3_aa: CASSQQGSSRGYTF; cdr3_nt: TGTGCCAGCAGCCAACAGGGATCGTCGCGGGGCTACACCTTC
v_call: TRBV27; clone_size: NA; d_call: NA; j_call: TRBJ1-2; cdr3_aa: CASSLSKSIGGNYGYTF; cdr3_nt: TGTGCCAGCAGTTTATCGAAAAGTATCGGGGGGAACTATGGCTACACCTTC
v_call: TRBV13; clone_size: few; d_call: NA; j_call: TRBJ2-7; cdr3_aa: CASRSYSNYEQYF; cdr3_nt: TGTGCCAGCAGATCCTACAGCAACTACGAGCAGTACTTC
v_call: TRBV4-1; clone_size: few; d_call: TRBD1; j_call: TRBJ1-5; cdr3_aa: CASRQGDSNQPQHF; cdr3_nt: TGCGCCAGTAGACAGGGGGATAGCAATCAGCCCCAGCATTTT
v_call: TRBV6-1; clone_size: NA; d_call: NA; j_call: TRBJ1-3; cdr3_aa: CASSEYRGSGNTIYF; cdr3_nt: TGTGCCAGCAGTGAATACCGCGGCTCTGGAAACACCATATATTTT
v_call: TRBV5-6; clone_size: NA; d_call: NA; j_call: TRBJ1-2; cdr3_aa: CASSPGGNYGYTF; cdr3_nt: TGTGCCAGCAGCCCCGGCGGAAACTATGGCTACACCTTC
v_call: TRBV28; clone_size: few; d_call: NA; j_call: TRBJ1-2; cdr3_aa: CASSFRGSHGYTF; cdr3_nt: TGTGCCAGCAGTTTCCGGGGGAGCCATGGCTACACCTTC
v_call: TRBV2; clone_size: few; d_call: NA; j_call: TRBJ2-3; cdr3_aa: CASRAGPSTDTQYF; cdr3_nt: TGTGCCAGCAGGGCGGGGCCGAGCACAGATACGCAGTATTTT
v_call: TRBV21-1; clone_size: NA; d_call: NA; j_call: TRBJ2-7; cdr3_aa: CASSQDTYEQYF; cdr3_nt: TGTGCCAGCAGCCAAGACACCTACGAGCAGTACTTC
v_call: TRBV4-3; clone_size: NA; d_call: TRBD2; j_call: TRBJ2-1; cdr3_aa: CASSRRFKTPSGSYNEQFF; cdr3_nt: TGCGCCAGCAGCCGCCGATTCAAGACCCCTAGCGGGAGTTACAATGAGCAGTTCTTC
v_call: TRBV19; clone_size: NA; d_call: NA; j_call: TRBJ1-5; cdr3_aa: CASSTSSGNQPQHF; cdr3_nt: TGTGCCAGTAGTACCAGTAGCGGTAATCAGCCCCAGCATTTT
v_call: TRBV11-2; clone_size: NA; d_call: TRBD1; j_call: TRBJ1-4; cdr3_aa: CASSPPDRGNEKLFF; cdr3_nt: TGTGCCAGCAGCCCTCCCGACAGGGGTAATGAAAAACTGTTTTTT
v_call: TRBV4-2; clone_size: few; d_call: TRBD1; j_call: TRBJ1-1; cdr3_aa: CASSQWTGVDEAFF; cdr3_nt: TGTGCCAGCAGCCAGTGGACAGGGGTGGATGAAGCTTTCTTT
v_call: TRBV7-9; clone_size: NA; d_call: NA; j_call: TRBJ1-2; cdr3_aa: CASSFGDSNGYTF; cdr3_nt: TGTGCCAGCAGCTTTGGGGACTCGAATGGCTACACCTTC